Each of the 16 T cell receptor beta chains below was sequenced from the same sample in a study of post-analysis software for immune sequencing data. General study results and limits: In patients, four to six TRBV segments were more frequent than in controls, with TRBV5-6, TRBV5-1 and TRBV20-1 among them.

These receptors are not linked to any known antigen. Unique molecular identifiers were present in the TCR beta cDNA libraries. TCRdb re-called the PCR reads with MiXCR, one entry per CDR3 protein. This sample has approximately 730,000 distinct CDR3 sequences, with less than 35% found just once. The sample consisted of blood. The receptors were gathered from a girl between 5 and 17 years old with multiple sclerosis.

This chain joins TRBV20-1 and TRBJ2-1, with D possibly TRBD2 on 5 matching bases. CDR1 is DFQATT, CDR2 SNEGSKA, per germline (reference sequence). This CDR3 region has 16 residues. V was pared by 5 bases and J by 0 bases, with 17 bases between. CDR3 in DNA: TGCAGTGCTGAGCACTTCGTGGCGGGCTCCTACAATGAGCAGTTCTTC. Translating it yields CSAEHFVAGSYNEQFF.

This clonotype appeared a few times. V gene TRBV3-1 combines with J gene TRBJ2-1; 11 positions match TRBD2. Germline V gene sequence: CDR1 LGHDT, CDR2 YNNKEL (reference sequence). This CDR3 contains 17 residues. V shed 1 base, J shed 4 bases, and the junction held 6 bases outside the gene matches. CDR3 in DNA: TGTGCCAGCAGCCAAGGTCTCGGACTAGCGGGTTACAATGAGCAGTTCTTC. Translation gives CASSQGLGLAGYNEQFF.

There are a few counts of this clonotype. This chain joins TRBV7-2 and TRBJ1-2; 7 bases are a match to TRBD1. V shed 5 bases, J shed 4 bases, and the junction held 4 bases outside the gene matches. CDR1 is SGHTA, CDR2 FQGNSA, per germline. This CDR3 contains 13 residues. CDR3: CASSAQGSYGYTF. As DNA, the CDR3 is TGTGCCAGCAGCGCACAGGGGTCCTATGGCTACACCTTC.

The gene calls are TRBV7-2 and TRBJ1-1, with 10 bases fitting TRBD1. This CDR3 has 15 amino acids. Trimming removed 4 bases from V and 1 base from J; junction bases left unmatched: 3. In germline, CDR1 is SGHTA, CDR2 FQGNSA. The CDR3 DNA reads TGTGCCAGCAGCTCCCGGGACAGGGGGAACACTGAAGCTTTCTTT. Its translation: CASSSRDRGNTEAFF.

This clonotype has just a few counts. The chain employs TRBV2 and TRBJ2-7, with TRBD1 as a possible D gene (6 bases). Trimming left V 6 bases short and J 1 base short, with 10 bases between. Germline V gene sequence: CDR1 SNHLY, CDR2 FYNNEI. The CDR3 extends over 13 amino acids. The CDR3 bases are TGTGCCAGCAGCATGACAGGTTCCTACGAGCAGTACTTC. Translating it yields CASSMTGSYEQYF.

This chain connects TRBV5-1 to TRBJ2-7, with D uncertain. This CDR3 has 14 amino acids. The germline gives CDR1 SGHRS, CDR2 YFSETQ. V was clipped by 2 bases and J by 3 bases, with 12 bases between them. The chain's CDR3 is CASSFTDKGYEQYF. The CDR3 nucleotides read TGCGCCAGCAGCTTCACCGACAAGGGCTACGAGCAGTACTTC. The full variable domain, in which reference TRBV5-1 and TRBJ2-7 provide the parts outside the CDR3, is KAGVTQTPRYLIKTRGQQVTLSCSPISGHRSVSWYQQTPGQGLQFLFEYFSETQRNKGNFPGRFSGRQFSNSRSEMNVSTLELGDSALYLCASSFTDKGYEQYFGPGTRLTVT.

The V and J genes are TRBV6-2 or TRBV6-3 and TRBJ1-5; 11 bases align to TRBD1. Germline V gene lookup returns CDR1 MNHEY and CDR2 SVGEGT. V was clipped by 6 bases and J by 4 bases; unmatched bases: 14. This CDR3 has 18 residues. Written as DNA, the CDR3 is TGTGCCAGCAGCCGACACTTCGCCGGGACAGGGGGAAATCAGCCCCAGCATTTT. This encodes CASSRHFAGTGGNQPQHF.

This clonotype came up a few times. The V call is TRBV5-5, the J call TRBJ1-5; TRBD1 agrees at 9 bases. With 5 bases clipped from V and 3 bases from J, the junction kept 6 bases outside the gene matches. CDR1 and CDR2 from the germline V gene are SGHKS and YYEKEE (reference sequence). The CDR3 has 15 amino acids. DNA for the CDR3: TGTGCCAGCAGACCGGACAGGGGTTCCAATCAGCCCCAGCATTTT. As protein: CASRPDRGSNQPQHF. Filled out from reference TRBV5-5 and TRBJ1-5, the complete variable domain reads DAGVTQSPTHLIKTRGQQVTLRCSPISGHKSVSWYQQVLGQGPQFIFQYYEKEERGRGNFPDRFSARQFPNYSSELNVNALLLGDSALYLCASRPDRGSNQPQHFGDGTRLSIL.

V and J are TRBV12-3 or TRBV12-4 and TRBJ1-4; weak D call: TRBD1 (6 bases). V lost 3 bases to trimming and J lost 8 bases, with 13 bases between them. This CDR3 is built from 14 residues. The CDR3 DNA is TGTGCCAGCAGTTTCCTGGGGGCTTGGGAAAAACTGTTTTTT. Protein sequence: CASSFLGAWEKLFF.

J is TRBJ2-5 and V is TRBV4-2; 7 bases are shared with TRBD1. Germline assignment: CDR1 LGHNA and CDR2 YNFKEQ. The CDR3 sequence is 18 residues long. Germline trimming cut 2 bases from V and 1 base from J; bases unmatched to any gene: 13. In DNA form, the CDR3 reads TGTGCCAGCAGCCAAAACGTTAACCCGGGACAGATCCAAGAGACCCAGTACTTC. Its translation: CASSQNVNPGQIQETQYF.

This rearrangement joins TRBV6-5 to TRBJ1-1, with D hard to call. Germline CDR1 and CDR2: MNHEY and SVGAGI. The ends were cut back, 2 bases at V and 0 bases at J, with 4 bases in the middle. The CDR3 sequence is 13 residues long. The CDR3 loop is CASSYVVNTEAFF. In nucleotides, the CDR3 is TGTGCCAGCAGTTACGTGGTGAACACTGAAGCTTTCTTT.

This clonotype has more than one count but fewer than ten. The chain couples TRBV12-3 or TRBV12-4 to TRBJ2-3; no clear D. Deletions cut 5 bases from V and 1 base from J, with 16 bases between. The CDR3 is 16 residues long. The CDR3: CASSLSRALRTDTQYF. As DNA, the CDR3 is TGTGCCAGCAGTCTCTCACGGGCCCTCCGCACAGATACGCAGTATTTT.

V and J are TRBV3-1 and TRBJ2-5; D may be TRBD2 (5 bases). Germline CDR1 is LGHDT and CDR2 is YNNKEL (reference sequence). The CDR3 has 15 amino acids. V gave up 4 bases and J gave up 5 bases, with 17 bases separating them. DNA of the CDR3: TGTGCCAGCAGCCCCTACACGGAGGTTTGGGAGACCCAGTACTTC. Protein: CASSPYTEVWETQYF.

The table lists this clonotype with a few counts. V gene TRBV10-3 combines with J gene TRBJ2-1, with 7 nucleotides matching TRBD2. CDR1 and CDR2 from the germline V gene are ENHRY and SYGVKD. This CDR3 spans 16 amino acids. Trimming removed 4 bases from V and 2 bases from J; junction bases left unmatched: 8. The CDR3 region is CAISVSGMGTYNEQFF. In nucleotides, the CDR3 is TGTGCCATCAGTGTGAGCGGGATGGGAACCTACAATGAGCAGTTCTTC.

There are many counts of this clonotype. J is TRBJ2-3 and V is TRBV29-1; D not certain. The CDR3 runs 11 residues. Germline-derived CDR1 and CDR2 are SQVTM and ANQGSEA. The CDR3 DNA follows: TGCGGTGCTAATCTCGCACGTACGCAGTATTTT. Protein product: CGANLARTQYF.

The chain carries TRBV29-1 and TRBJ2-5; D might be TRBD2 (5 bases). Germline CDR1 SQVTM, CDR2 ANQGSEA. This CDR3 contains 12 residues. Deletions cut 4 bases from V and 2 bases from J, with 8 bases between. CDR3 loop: CSVVRRQETQYF. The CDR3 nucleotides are TGCAGCGTTGTTCGGAGGCAAGAGACCCAGTACTTC.